This T cell receptor (beta chain) comes out of a study of control samples from healthy donors and cancer patients. Here immunoSEQ multiplex PCR was the method, and the copy in TCRdb shows in-frame clones only, minus some. The table lists 60,000 to 75,000 clones, 83% of them singletons. V lost 6 bases and J 4 bases, leaving 17 bases between the germline ends. This CDR3 has 15 residues. Germline CDR1 is KGHDR and CDR2 is SFDVKD. Sequenced: blood. This TCR was recovered from a man in his 60s in good health. The chain has TRBV24-1 and TRBJ1-2; D gene unclear. The CDR3 loop reads CATSPPETDSYGYTF. Written as DNA, the CDR3 is TGTGCCACCAGTCCCCCTGAGACGGACTCCTATGGCTACACCTTC.